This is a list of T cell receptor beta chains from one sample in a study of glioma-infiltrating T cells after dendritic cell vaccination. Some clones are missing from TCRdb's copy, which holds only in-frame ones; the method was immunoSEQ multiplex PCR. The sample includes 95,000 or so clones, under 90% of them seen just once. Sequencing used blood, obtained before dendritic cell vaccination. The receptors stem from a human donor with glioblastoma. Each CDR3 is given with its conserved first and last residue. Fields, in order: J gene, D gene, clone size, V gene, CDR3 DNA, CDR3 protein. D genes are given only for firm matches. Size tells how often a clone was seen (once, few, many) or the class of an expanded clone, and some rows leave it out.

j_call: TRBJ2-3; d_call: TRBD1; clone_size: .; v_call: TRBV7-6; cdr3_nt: TGTGCCAGCAGCTTAACAGGGGCTCCCACAGATACGCAGTATTTT; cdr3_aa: CASSLTGAPTDTQYF
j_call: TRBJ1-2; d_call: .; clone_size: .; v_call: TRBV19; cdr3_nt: TGTGCCAGTACTCTAAGGGAGGGGTACCCTAACTATGGCTACACCTTC; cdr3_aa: CASTLREGYPNYGYTF
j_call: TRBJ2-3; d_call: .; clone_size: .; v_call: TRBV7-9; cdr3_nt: TGTGCCAGCAGCCCCCCGGGCACAGATACGCAGTATTTT; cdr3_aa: CASSPPGTDTQYF
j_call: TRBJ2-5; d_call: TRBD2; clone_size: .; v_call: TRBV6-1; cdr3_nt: TGTGCCAGCAGCCTAGCGGGAGGCCAAGAGACCCAGTACTTC; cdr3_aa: CASSLAGGQETQYF
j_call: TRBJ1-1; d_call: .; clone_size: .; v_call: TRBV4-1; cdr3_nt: TGCGCCAGCAGCCAAGACCGAGTCCTGAACACTGAAGCTTTCTTT; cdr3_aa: CASSQDRVLNTEAFF
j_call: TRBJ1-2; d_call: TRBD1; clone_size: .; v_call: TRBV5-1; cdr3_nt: TGCGCCAGCAGCTTGGAACCGGGACAGGGGGCGTCGAACTATGGCTACACCTTC; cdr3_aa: CASSLEPGQGASNYGYTF
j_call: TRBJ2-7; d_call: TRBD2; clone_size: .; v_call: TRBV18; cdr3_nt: TGTGCCAGCTCACCGGGACTAGCGTCCTACGAGCAGTACTTC; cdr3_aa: CASSPGLASYEQYF
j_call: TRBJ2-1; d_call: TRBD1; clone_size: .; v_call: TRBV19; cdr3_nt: TGTGCCAGTAGTACCCGGGACAGGGCCCTGGGGACACACAATGAGCAGTTCTTC; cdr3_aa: CASSTRDRALGTHNEQFF
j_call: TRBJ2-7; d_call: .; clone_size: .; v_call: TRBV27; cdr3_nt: TGTGCCAGCAGTGATCTAGGCAGCGAGCAGTACTTC; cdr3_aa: CASSDLGSEQYF
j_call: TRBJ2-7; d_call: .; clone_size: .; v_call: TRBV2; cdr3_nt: TGTGCCAGCAGTAGACTATCCTCCTCCTACGAGCAGTACTTC; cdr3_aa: CASSRLSSSYEQYF
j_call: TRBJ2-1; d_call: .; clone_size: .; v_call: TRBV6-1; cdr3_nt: TGTGCCAGCAGTGAACTAGGGGGACTACCTTTCAACAATGAGCAGTTCTTC; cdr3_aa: CASSELGGLPFNNEQFF
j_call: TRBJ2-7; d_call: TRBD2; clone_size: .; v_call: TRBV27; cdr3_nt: TGTGCCAGCAGCCCCATGCTCGCGGGAGCCGGCGAGCAGTACTTC; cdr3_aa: CASSPMLAGAGEQYF
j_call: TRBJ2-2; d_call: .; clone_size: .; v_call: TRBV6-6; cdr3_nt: TGTGCCACCCAATACAGGGTACAATCCGGGGAGCTGTTTTTT; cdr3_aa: CATQYRVQSGELFF
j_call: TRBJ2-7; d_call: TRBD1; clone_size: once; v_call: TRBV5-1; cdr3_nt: TGCGCCAGCAGTTACGCAGACAGGGGGCTTGGCGAGCAGTACTTC; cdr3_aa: CASSYADRGLGEQYF
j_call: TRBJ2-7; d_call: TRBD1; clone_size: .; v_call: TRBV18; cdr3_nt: TGTGCCAGCTCACCAGGCGAGACAGGGGATGTGGAGCAGTACTTC; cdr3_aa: CASSPGETGDVEQYF
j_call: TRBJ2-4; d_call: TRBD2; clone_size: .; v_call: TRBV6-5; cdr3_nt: TGTGCCAGCATGGGGCCGGGGGGAGCCAAAAACATTCAGTACTTC; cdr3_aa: CASMGPGGAKNIQYF
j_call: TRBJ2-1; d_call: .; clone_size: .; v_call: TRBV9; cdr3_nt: TGTGCCAGCAGCGTAGTCGGGGGACAGCGTAGCTACAATGAGCAGTTCTTC; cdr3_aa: CASSVVGGQRSYNEQFF
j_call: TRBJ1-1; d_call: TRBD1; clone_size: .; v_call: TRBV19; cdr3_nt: TGTGCCAGTAGTAGATCGACAGGGGGGGCCGCTTTCTTT; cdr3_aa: CASSRSTGGAAFF
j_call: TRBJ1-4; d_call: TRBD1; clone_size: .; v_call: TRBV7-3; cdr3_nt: TGTGCCAGCAGTTTGACAGGGTCGGCTAATGAAAAACTGTTTTTT; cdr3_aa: CASSLTGSANEKLFF
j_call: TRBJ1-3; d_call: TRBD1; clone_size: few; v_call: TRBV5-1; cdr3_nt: TGCGCCAGCAGCCCGAGGGACAGTGGAAACACCATATATTTT; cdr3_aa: CASSPRDSGNTIYF
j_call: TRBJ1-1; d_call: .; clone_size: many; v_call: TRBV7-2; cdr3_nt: TGTGCCAGCATCTGGGTAATGGGGGGGCGCGGGAGCACTGAAGCTTTCTTT; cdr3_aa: CASIWVMGGRGSTEAFF
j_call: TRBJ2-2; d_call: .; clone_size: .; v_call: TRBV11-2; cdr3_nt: TGTGCCAGCAGCTCTGTCGGGGGGCTCGGCACCGGGGAGCTGTTTTTT; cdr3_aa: CASSSVGGLGTGELFF
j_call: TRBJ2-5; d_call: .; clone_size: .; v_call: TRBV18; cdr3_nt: TGTGCCAGCTCACCCACCCTTCAGATGTCGGGTAGTATGCACTTC; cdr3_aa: CASSPTLQMSGSMHF
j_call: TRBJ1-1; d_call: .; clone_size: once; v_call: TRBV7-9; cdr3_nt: TGTGCCAGCACCACGTGGGACATTAACACTGAAGCTTTCTTT; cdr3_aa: CASTTWDINTEAFF
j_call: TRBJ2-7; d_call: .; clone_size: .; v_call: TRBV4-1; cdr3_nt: TGCGCCAGCAGTCTCTGGGGCAGGGACTACGAGCAGTACTTC; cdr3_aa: CASSLWGRDYEQYF
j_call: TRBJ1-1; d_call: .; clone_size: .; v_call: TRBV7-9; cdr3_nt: TGTGCCAGCAGCTTCGTCCAGGGGTCGGAAGCTTTCTTT; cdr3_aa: CASSFVQGSEAFF
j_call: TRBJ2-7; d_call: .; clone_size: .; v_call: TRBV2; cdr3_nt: TGTGCCAGCACCCTCAATGGGGGCCTCGAGCAGTACTTC; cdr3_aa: CASTLNGGLEQYF
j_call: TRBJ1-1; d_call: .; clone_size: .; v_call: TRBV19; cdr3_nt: TGTGCCAGTAGTACCGGTATGAACACTGAAGCTTTCTTT; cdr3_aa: CASSTGMNTEAFF
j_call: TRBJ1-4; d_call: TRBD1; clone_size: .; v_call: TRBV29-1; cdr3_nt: TGCAGCGTTGAAGATCGGTCGACAGGGAGTGAAAAACTGTTTTTT; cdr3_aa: CSVEDRSTGSEKLFF
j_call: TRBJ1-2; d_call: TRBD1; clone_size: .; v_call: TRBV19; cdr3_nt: TGTGCCACCTCACAGGGGAATGGCTACACCTTC; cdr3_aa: CATSQGNGYTF
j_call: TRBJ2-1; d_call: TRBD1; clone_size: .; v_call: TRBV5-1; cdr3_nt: TGCGCCAGCAGTTTCTGGACAGGTCAGTACAATGAGCAGTTCTTC; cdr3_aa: CASSFWTGQYNEQFF
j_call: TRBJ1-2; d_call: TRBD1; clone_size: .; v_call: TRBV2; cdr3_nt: TGTGCCAGCAGTGTGGACAGGGCTTTCTATGGCTACACCTTC; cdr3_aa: CASSVDRAFYGYTF
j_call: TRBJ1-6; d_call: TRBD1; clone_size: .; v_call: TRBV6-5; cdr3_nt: TGTGCCAGCAGTTACTCGACAGGGGCGACTAATTCACCCCTCCACTTT; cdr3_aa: CASSYSTGATNSPLHF
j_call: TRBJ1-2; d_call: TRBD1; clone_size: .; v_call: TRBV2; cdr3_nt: TGTGCCAGCAGCCCCCCACCCGGACAGGGAAGGCTTAACTATGGCTACACCTTC; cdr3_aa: CASSPPPGQGRLNYGYTF
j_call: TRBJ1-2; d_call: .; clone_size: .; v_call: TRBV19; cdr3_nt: TGTGCCAGTAGTATAGTACCCAACAGCTATGGCTACACCTTC; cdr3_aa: CASSIVPNSYGYTF
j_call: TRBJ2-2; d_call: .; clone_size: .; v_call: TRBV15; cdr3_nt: TGTGCCACCAGTTCCTCCGAAACAGGGAGCACCGGGGAGCTGTTTTTT; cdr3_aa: CATSSSETGSTGELFF
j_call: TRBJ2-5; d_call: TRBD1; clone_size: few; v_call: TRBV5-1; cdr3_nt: TGCGCCAGCAGCCCGGGGACAGGGGGCTACCAAGAGACCCAGTACTTC; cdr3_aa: CASSPGTGGYQETQYF
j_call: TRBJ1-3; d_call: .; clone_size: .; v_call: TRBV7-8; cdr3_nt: TGTGCCAGCAGCCCGTTTTCTGGAAACACCATATATTTT; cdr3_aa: CASSPFSGNTIYF
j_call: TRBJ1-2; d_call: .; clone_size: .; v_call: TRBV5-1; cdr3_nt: TGCGCCAGCAGGGCTGGAGGGGAAAACTATGGCTACACCTTC; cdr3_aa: CASRAGGENYGYTF
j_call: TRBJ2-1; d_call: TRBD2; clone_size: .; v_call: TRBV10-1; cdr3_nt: TGCGCCAGCAGACCCGGACTAGCGGGGGGCAATGAGCAGTTCTTC; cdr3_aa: CASRPGLAGGNEQFF
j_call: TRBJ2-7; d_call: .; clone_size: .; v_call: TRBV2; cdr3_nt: TGTGCCAGCAAAGAGGCCGGCTCCTACGAGCAGTACTTC; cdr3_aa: CASKEAGSYEQYF
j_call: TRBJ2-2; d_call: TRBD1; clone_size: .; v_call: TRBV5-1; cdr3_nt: TGCGCCAGCAGAGGACAGGGTGACACCGGGGAGCTGTTTTTT; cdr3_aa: CASRGQGDTGELFF
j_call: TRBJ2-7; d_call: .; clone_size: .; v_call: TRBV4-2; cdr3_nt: TGTGCCAGCAGCCTGAGTCCTACCTACGAGCAGTACTTC; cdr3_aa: CASSLSPTYEQYF